This TCR beta chain was sequenced for a study of T cell repertoires in cytomegalovirus infection. Study background: CMV infection and matching HLA type were both indicated by public TCR beta signatures. Study-wide results and limits: CMV carriers with the relevant HLA were identified by cumulative public TCR beta family frequency. Clonotypes of TCR beta that were HLA-C-restricted and CMV-specific dominated the ex vivo response.

Turning to this clonotype: Its antigen is as yet unknown.

TCRdb redid the calling of the reads with MiXCR, one entry per CDR3 protein. The sample has around 300,000 distinct CDR3 sequences; 20% to 30% are singletons. Sequencing was carried out using PBMCs. The receptor comes from a human donor in good health (CMV status not recorded). Some clones in this sample may be carry-over from other donors' samples.

The CDR3: CASSPPLSAGGNEQFF. The DNA of the CDR3 is TGTGCCAGCTCACCACCGCTAAGCGCAGGAGGCAATGAGCAGTTCTTC. The chain has TRBV18 and TRBJ2-1; possible D gene TRBD2, 5 bases. The germline CDR1 and CDR2 sequences are KGHSH and LQKENI. CDR3 length: 16 residues. V was shortened by 0 bases and J by 6 bases, with 15 bases between the two germline ends.